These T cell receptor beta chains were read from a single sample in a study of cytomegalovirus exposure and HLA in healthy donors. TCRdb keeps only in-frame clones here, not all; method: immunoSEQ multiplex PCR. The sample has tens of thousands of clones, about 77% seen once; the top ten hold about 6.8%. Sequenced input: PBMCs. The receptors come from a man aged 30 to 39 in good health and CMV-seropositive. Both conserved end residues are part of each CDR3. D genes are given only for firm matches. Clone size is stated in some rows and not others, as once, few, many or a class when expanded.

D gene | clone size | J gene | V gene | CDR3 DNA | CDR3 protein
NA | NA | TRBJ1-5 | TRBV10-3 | TGTGCCATCAGTGAAGGACAGAACAATCAGCCCCAGCATTTT | CAISEGQNNQPQHF
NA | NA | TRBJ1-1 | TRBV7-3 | TGTGCCAGCAGCTCAGGGGTAGGATGGACTGAAGCTTTCTTT | CASSSGVGWTEAFF
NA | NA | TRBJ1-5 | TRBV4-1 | TGCGCCAGCAGCCAAGGCCTCGGGAGCAATCAGCCCCAGCATTTT | CASSQGLGSNQPQHF
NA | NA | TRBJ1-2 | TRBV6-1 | TGTGCCAGCAGCGTCCAGGGGAACTATGGCTACACCTTC | CASSVQGNYGYTF
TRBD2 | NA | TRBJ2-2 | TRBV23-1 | TGCGCCAGCAGCCAAATCCAGCGGGGGAAGGGCGGGGAGCTGTTTTTT | CASSQIQRGKGGELFF
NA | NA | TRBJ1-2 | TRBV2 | TGTGCCAGCAGTGCTTCGGTCAGGGAATATGGCTACACCTTC | CASSASVREYGYTF
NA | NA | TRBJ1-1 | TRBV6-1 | TGTGCCAGCAGTGAAATTGGGGCACGTGAAGCTTTCTTT | CASSEIGAREAFF
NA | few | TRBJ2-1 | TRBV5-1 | TGCGCCAGCAGCTTCCCAGGGGCCTCGGGCAATGAGCAGTTCTTC | CASSFPGASGNEQFF
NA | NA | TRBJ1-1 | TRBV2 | TGTGCCAGCACTACGACTGCGTTGAACACTGAAGCTTTCTTT | CASTTTALNTEAFF
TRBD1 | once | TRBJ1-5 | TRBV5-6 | TGTGCCAGCAGCATCGGACAGGGCGTCAGGCAGCCCCAGCATTTT | CASSIGQGVRQPQHF
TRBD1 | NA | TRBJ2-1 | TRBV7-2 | TGTGCCAGCAGCTTTGGACAGGCTACCTACAATGAGCAGTTCTTC | CASSFGQATYNEQFF
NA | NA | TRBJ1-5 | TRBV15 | TGTGCCACCAGCAGACCAACGACAGGCGTTAGCAATCAGCCCCAGCATTTT | CATSRPTTGVSNQPQHF
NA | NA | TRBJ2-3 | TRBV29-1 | TGCAGCGCCTCAACTCGCGCCCTGGAGTATTTT | CSASTRALEYF
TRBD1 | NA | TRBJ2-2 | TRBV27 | TGTGCCAGCATTAACAGGGGGGCCACCGGGGAGCTGTTTTTT | CASINRGATGELFF
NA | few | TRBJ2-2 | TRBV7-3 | TGTGCCAGCAGCTTAGGCAGGGGCAACACCGGGGAGCTGTTTTTT | CASSLGRGNTGELFF
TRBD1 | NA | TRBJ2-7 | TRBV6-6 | TGTGCCAGCACCGGACAGGGGTTCTACGAGCAGTACTTC | CASTGQGFYEQYF
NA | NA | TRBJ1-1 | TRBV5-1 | TGCGCCAGCAGCCCCTGGGAGGGCCGGGACACTGAAGCTTTCTTT | CASSPWEGRDTEAFF
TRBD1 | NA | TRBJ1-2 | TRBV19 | TGTGCCAGTAGTCTGGACAGGGCTGGGGGCTACACCTTC | CASSLDRAGGYTF
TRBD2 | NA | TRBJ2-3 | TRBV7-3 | TGTGCCAGCAGCTTAAGGACTAGCGGCACAGATACGCAGTATTTT | CASSLRTSGTDTQYF
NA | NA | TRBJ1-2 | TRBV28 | TGTGCCAGCAGTACGACAGGCTGGGGCTACACCTTC | CASSTTGWGYTF
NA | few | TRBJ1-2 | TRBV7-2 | TGTGCCAGCAGCCCTGGGACTCCATATGGCTACACCTTC | CASSPGTPYGYTF
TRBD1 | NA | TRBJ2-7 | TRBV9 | TGTGCCAGCAGCACCACCGGGACAGGGAGTTACGAGCAGTACTTC | CASSTTGTGSYEQYF
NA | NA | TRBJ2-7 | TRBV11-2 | TGTGCCAGCAGCCCCGAATTCCCTACCTACGAGCAGTACTTC | CASSPEFPTYEQYF